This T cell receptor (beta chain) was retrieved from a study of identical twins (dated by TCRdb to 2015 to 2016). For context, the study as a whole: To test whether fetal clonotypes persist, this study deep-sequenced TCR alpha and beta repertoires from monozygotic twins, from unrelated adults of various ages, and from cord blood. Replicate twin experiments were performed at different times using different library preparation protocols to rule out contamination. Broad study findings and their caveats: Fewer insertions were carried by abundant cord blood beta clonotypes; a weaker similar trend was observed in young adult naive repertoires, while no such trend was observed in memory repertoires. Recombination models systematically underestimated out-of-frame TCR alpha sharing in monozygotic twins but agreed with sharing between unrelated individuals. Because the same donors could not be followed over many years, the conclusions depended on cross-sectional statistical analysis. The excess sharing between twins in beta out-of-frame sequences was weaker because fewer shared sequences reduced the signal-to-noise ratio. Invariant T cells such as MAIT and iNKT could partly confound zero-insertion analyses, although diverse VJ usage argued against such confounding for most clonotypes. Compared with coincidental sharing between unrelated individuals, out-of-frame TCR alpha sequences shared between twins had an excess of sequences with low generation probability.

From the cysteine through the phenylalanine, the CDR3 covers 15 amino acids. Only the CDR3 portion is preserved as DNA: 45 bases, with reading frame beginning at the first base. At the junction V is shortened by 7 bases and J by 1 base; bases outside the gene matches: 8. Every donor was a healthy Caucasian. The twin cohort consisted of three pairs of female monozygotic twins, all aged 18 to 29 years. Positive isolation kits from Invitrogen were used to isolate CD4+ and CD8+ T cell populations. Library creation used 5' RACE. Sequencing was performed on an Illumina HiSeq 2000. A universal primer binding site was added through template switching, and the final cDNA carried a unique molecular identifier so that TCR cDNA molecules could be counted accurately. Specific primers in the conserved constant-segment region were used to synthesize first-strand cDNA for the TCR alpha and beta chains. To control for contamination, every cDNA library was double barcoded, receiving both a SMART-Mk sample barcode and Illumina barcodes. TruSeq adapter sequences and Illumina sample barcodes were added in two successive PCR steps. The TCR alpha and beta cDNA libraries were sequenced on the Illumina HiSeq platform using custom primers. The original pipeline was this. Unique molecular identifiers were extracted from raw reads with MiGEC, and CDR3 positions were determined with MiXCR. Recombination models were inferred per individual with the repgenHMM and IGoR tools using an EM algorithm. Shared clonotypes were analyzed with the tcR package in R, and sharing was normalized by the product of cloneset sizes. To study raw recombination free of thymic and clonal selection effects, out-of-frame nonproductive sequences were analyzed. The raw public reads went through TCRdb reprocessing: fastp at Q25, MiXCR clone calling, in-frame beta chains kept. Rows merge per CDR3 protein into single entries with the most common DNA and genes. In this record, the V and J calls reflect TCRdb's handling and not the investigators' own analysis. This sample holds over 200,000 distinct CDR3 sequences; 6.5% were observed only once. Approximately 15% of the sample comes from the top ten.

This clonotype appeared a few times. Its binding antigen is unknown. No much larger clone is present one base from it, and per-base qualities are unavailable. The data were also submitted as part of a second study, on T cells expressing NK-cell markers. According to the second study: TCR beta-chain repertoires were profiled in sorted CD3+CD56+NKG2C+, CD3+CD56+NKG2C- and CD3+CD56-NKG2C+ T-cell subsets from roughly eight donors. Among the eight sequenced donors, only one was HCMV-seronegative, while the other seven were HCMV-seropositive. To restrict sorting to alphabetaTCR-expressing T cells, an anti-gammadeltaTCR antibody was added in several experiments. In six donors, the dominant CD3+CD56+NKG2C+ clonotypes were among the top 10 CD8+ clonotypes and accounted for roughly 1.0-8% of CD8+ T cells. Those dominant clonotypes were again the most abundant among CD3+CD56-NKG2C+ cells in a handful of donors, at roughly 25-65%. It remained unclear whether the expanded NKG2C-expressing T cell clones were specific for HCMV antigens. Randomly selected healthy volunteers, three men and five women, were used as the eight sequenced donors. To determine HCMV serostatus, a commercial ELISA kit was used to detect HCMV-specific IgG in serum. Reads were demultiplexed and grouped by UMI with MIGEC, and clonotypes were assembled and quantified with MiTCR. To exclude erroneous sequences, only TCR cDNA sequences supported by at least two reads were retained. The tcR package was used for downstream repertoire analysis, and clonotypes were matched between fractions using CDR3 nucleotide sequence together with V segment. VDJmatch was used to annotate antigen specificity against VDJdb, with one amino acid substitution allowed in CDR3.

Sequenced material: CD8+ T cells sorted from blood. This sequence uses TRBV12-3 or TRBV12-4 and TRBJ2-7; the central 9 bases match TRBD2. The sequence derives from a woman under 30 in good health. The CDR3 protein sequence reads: CASTFGLAQSYEQYF. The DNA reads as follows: TGTGCCAGCACCTTTGGACTAGCGCAATCCTACGAGCAGTACTTC.